This T cell receptor beta chain was identified during a study of CD8 T cells in ankylosing spondylitis. MiXCR was run by TCRdb on the 5' RACE reads, yielding one entry per CDR3 protein. Here the sample spans about 220,000 distinct CDR3 sequences, under 30% being singletons. This CDR3 is built from 13 residues. Trimming removed 5 bases from V and 2 bases from J, with 12 bases in between. Germline lookup yields CDR1 DFQATT and CDR2 SNEGSKA (reference sequence). The chain has TRBV20-1 and TRBJ1-1, with D hard to call. This TCR was recovered from a male donor with ankylosing spondylitis or in good health (not recorded which). Sequencing was performed on blood, either unsorted or a sorted T cell fraction (not recorded which). The CDR3 DNA sequence: TGCAGTGCTGCCCATCATGCCAACACTGAAGCTTTCTTT. As protein: CSAAHHANTEAFF.